This T cell receptor beta chain was profiled in a study of spatial heterogeneity in lung cancer. General study results and limits: Tumoral mutation counts were tracked by counts of expanded intratumoral alpha and beta TCRs.

A single record per CDR3 protein comes from TCRdb applying MiXCR to the 5' RACE reads. The table shows some 18,000 distinct CDR3 sequences, with 7.5% occurring only once. Germline values: CDR1 SGHDT, CDR2 YYEEEE. The CDR3 is made up of 14 amino acids. V was trimmed by 4 bases and J by 3 bases, leaving 14 bases between them. Time point indicated: sample taken at primary tumor resection. Unsorted whole RNA samples from tumor, nontumor lung or frozen PBMC were sequenced. As concerns this clonotype: Its antigen is as yet unknown.

The rearrangement uses TRBV5-6 and TRBJ2-7, with D perhaps being TRBD1 or TRBD2 (5 bases each). The sequenced sample was lung tumor tissue, obtained at surgery. The receptor comes from a male donor with early-stage non-small cell lung cancer. The CDR3: CASSAGGWGYEQYF. CDR3 nucleotide sequence: TGTGCCAGCAGCGCTGGGGGATGGGGCTACGAGCAGTACTTC.